The 2 T cell receptor beta chains below come from one sample, sequenced in a study of T cell changes during pregnancy in multiple sclerosis. Sequenced by immunoSEQ multiplex PCR; TCRdb stores in-frame clones only, minus some. The sample yields tens of thousands of clones, 85% to 90% seen once. This sample comprised CD4+ T cells from peripheral blood mononuclear cells, obtained in the first trimester of pregnancy. Receptor source: a female donor with multiple sclerosis, enrolled in a pregnancy study.

The chain has TRBV11-3 and TRBJ2-2; 9 positions match TRBD2. The germline V gene encodes CDR1 SGHNT and CDR2 YENEEA. V shed 4 bases, J shed 0 bases, and the junction held 9 bases outside the gene matches. This CDR3 contains 18 residues. The CDR3 DNA is TGTGCCAGCAGCTCCATTAGCGGGGGTGTTACGAACACCGGGGAGCTGTTTTTT. Its translation: CASSSISGGVTNTGELFF.

This clone was detected only once. The chain carries TRBV10-3 and TRBJ2-2, with D possibly matching TRBD2 (5 bases). V lost 7 bases and J 2 bases, leaving 17 bases between the germline ends. The germline gives CDR1 ENHRY, CDR2 SYGVKD. This CDR3 has 16 residues. The CDR3: CAITNTRTKNTGELFF. In DNA form, the CDR3 reads TGTGCCATCACCAACACTAGGACCAAAAACACCGGGGAGCTGTTTTTT.